The sequence of this T cell receptor beta chain was determined in a study of blood T cells in healthy people across ages. The CDR3 loop spans 16 amino acids. Germline V gene lookup returns CDR1 MDHEN and CDR2 SYDVKM. V lost 5 bases and J lost 2, with 17 bases in between. The study, taken as a whole, reports: Possibly confounding the expanded clonotype changes was the fact that donor CMV status was unknown. The fall in TCR beta diversity per million T cells was roughly linear with age.

With respect to this clonotype: Its antigen remains unknown.

It was with a sample-barcoded 5' primer and a J-beta primer mix that a second PCR of roughly 6 to 11 cycles was run. Every cDNA molecule bore a tag from a template-switch adaptor containing 12 random nucleotides. One entry per CDR3 protein results from TCRdb running MiXCR on the 5' RACE reads. The data show roughly 2 million distinct CDR3 sequences, roughly 52% seen once. Input material: blood. This sequence was found in a middle-aged woman in good health. The chain recombines TRBV28 with TRBJ2-3; tentative D call: TRBD2 (6 bases). The DNA of the CDR3 is TGTGCCAGCAGTAAGGACTATTGGGCACACACAGATACGCAGTATTTT. Translation: CASSKDYWAHTDTQYF.